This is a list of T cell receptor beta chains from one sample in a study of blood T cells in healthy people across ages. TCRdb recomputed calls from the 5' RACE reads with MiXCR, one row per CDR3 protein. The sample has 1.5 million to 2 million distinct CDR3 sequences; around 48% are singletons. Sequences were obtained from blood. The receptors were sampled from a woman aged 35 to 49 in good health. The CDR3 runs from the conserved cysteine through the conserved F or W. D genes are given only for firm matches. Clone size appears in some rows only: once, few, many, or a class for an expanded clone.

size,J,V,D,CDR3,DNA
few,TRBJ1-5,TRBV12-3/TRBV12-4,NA,CASSLGAGNGGQPQHF,TGTGCCAGCAGTTTGGGGGCAGGGAACGGGGGGCAGCCCCAGCATTTT
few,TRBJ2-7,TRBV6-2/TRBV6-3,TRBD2,CASILGRVAYEQYF,TGTGCCAGCATCCTCGGGAGGGTAGCCTACGAGCAGTACTTC
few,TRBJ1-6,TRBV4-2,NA,CASSQAAGINSPLHF,TGTGCCAGCAGCCAAGCCGCAGGGATTAATTCACCCCTCCACTTT
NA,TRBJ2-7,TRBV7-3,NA,CASTFFSGPDSYEQYF,TGTGCCAGCACCTTTTTCTCGGGCCCCGATTCCTACGAGCAGTACTTC
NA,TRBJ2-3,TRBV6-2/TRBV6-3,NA,CASIGADTQYF,TGTGCCAGCATCGGCGCAGATACGCAGTATTTT
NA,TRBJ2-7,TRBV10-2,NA,CASSESRLSYSEQYF,TGCGCCAGCAGTGAGTCCCGACTATCCTACAGTGAGCAGTACTTC
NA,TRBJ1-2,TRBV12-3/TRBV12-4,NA,CASSLGVIGYGYTF,TGTGCCAGCAGTTTGGGTGTTATAGGCTATGGCTACACCTTC
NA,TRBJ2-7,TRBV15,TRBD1,CATSGFRDSLFSAEQYF,TGTGCCACCAGCGGCTTCCGGGACAGCCTATTCTCGGCCGAGCAGTACTTC
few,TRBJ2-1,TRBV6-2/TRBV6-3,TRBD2,CASSSLLAGGSGGSYNEQFF,TGTGCCAGCAGTTCATTACTAGCGGGGGGTTCCGGGGGATCCTACAATGAGCAGTTCTTC
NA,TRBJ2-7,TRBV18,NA,CASSPVQSSYEQYF,TGTGCCAGCTCACCGGTACAGTCGTCCTACGAGCAGTACTTC
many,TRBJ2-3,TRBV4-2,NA,CASSPGGGADTQYF,TGTGCCAGCAGCCCAGGGGGGGGCGCGGATACGCAGTATTTT
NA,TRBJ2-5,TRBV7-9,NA,CASSPSDSQETQYF,TGTGCCAGCAGCCCCTCGGACTCTCAAGAGACCCAGTACTTC
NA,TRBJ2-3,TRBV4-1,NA,CASRGDTRYF,TGCGCCAGCAGAGGGGATACGCGGTATTTT
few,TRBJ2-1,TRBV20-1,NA,CSALPGLSYNEQFF,TGCAGTGCCCTCCCGGGACTCTCCTACAATGAGCAGTTCTTC
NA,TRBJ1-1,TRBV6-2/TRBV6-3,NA,CASLGSATRGSEAFF,TGTGCCAGCCTTGGCAGTGCTACTCGAGGATCGGAAGCTTTCTTT
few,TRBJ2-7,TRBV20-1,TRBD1,CSARPGQGRSEQYF,TGCAGTGCTCGACCGGGACAGGGGCGTTCCGAGCAGTACTTC
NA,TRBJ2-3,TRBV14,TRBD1,CASSQRIGTGEDTQYF,TGTGCCAGCAGCCAAAGAATAGGGACAGGGGAGGATACGCAGTATTTT
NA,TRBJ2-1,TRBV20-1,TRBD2,CSARPLAGGYNEQFF,TGCAGTGCTCGCCCACTAGCGGGGGGCTACAATGAGCAGTTCTTC
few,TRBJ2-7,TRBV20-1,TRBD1,CSASIRTGTGEQYF,TGCAGTGCTTCTATCCGGACAGGTACTGGCGAGCAGTACTTC
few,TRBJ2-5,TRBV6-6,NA,CASSYRQGREETQYF,TGTGCCAGCAGTTATCGCCAAGGCAGGGAAGAGACCCAGTACTTC
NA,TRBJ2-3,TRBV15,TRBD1,CATSTDRGPRDTQYF,TGTGCCACCAGCACAGACAGGGGGCCGAGGGATACGCAGTATTTT
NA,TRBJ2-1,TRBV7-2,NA,CASSFAGVHNEQFF,TGTGCCAGCAGCTTCGCAGGGGTACACAATGAGCAGTTCTTC
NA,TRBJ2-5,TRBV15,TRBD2,CATSITGTREETQYF,TGTGCCACCAGCATAACCGGGACTAGAGAAGAGACCCAGTACTTC
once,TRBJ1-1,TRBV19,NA,CASTPGNLNTEAFF,TGTGCCAGTACCCCAGGGAACCTGAACACTGAAGCTTTCTTT
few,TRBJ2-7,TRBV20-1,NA,CSARGWGEVEQYF,TGCAGTGCTAGAGGTTGGGGGGAGGTCGAGCAGTACTTC
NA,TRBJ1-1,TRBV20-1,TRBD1,CSARVPDRGTEAFF,TGCAGTGCTAGAGTTCCGGACAGGGGCACTGAAGCTTTCTTT
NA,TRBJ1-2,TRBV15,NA,CATSRGGVDYGYTF,TGTGCCACCAGCAGAGGAGGGGTTGACTATGGCTACACCTTC
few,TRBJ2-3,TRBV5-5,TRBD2,CASSLGGSGGTDTQYF,TGTGCCAGCAGCTTGGGAGGTAGCGGGGGCACAGATACGCAGTATTTT
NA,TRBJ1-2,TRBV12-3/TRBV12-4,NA,CASSFKVSGSGYTF,TGTGCCAGCAGTTTTAAGGTGTCCGGGAGCGGCTACACCTTC
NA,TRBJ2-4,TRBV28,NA,CAGSLPSELGSIQYF,TGTGCCGGCAGTTTGCCTAGCGAGCTCGGGAGCATTCAGTACTTC
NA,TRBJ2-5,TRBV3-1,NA,CASSQGDRGRNRETQYF,TGTGCCAGCAGCCAAGGTGATCGGGGGAGGAATCGGGAGACCCAGTACTTC
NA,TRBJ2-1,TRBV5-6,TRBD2,CASSARAGFYNEQFF,TGTGCCAGCAGCGCACGAGCGGGATTCTACAATGAGCAGTTCTTC
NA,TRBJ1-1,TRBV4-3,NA,CASSQDGQLNTEAFF,TGCGCCAGCAGCCAAGACGGGCAGCTGAACACTGAAGCTTTCTTT
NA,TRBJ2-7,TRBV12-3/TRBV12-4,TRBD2,CASSLTSGFYEQYF,TGTGCCAGCAGTTTAACTAGCGGGTTTTACGAGCAGTACTTC
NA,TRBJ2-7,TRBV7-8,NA,CASSAEPWTLSYEQYF,TGTGCCAGCAGCGCTGAGCCCTGGACCCTTTCCTACGAGCAGTACTTC
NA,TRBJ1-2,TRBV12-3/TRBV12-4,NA,CASRGYYGYTF,TGTGCCAGTCGGGGCTACTATGGCTACACCTTC
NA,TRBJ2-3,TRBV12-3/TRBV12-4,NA,CASRATGIPDTQYF,TGTGCCAGCAGGGCAACAGGCATCCCAGATACGCAGTATTTT
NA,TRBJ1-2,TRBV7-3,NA,CASSLEPLQSIYGYTF,TGTGCCAGCAGCCTCGAGCCCCTCCAATCAATCTATGGCTACACCTTC
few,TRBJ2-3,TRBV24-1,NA,CATSAIHGTQYF,TGTGCCACCAGTGCGATCCACGGGACGCAGTATTTT
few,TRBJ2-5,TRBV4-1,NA,CASSQERFETQYF,TGCGCCAGCAGCCAAGAGCGATTCGAGACCCAGTACTTC
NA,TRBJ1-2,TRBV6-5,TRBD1,CASSDPGQGYYGYTF,TGTGCCAGCAGTGACCCGGGACAGGGGTACTATGGCTACACCTTC
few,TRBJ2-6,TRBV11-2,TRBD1,CASSLPTGGSGANVLTF,TGTGCCAGCAGCTTACCAACAGGGGGCTCTGGGGCCAACGTCCTGACTTTC
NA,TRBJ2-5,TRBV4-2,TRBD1,CASSQDRARTGWETQYF,TGTGCCAGCAGCCAGGACCGGGCTAGGACAGGGTGGGAGACCCAGTACTTC
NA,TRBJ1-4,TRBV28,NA,CASSSRVDDEKLFF,TGTGCCAGCAGCTCCAGGGTAGACGACGAAAAACTGTTTTTT
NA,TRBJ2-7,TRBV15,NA,CATSRLHDGGRNYEQYF,TGTGCCACCAGCAGATTACATGATGGGGGGCGCAACTACGAGCAGTACTTC
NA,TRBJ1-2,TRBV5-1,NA,CASSLGGTGRGYTF,TGCGCCAGCAGCTTGGGGGGTACAGGGCGAGGCTACACCTTC
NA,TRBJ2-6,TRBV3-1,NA,CASSSTFSGANVLTF,TGTGCCAGCAGTTCCACCTTCTCTGGGGCCAACGTCCTGACTTTC
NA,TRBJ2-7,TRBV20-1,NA,CSANVNEQYF,TGCAGTGCTAATGTTAACGAGCAGTACTTC
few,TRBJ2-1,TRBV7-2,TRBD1,CASSLVGAGGGNEQFF,TGTGCCAGCAGCTTAGTCGGGGCAGGGGGCGGCAATGAGCAGTTCTTC
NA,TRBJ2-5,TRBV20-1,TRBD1,CSAPGQGRSETQYF,TGCAGTGCTCCCGGACAGGGAAGATCAGAGACCCAGTACTTC